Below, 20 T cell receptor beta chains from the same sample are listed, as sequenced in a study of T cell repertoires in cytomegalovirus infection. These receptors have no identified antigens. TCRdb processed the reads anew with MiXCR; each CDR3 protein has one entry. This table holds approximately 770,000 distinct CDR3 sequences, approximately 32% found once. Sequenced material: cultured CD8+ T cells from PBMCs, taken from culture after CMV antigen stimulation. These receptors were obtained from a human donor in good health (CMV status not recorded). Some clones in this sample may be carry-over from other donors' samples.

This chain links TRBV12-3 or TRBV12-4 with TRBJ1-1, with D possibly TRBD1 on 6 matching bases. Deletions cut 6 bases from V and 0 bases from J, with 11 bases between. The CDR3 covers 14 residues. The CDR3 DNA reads TGTGCCAGCAGCATGGACAGTATGAACACTGAAGCTTTCTTT. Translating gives CASSMDSMNTEAFF.

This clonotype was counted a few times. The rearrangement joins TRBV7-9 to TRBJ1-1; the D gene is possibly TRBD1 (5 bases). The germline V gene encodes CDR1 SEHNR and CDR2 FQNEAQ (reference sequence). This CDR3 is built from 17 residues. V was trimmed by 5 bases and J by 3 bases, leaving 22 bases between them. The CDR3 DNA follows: TGTGCCAGCAGCCTCTGGGGGGGGGAAAGTTTTCACACTGAAGCTTTCTTT. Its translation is CASSLWGGESFHTEAFF.

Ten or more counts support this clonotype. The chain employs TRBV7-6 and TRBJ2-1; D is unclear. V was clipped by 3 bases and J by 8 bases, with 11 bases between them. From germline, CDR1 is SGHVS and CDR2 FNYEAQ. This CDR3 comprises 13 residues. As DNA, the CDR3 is TGTGCCAGCAGCTTTGGGGTGGTTGATGAGCAGTTCTTC. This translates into CASSFGVVDEQFF.

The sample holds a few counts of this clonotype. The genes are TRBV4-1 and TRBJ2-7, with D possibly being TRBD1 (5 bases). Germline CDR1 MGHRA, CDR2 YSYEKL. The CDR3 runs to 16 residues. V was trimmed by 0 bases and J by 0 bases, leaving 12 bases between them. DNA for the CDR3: TGCGCCAGCAGCCAAGATTGGCCAGGGTCCTCCTACGAGCAGTACTTC. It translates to CASSQDWPGSSYEQYF.

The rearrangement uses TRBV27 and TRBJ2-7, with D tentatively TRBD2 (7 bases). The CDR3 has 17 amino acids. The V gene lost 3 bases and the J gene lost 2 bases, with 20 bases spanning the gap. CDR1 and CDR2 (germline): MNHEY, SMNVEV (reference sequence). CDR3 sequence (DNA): TGTGCCAGCAGTTTTCCACCCTCGGGGGGCCTTCCCTACGAGCAGTACTTC. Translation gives CASSFPPSGGLPYEQYF.

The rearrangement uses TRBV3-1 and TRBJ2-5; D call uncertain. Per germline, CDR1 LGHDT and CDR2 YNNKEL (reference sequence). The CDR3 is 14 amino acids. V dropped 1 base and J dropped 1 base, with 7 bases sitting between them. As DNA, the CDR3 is TGTGCCAGCAGCCAAGTAACAGTCCAAGAGACCCAGTACTTC. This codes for CASSQVTVQETQYF.

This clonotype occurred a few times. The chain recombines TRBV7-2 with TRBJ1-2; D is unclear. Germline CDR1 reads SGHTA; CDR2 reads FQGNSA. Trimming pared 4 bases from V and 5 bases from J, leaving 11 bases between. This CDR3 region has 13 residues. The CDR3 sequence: CASSSTGWYGYTF. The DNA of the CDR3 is TGTGCCAGCAGCTCGACGGGTTGGTATGGCTACACCTTC.

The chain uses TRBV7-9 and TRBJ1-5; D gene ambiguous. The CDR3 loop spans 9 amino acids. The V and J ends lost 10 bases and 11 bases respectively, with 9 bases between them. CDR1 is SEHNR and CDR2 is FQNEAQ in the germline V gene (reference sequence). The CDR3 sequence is CATIQSQHF. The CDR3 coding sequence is TGTGCCACGATCCAGTCCCAGCATTTT.

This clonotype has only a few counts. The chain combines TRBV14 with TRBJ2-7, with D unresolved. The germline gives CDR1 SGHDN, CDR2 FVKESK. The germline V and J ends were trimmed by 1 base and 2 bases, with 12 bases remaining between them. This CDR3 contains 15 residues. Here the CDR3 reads CASSQVRKVTYEQYV. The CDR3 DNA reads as TGTGCCAGCAGCCAAGTTAGAAAGGTGACCTACGAGCAGTACGTC.

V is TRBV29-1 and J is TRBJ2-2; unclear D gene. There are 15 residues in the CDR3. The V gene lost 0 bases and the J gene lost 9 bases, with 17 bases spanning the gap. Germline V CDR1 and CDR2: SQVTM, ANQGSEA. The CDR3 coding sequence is TGCAGCGTTGAAGATGAGGAGAGCTTGTTTAGGGAGCTGTTTTTT. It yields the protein CSVEDEESLFRELFF.

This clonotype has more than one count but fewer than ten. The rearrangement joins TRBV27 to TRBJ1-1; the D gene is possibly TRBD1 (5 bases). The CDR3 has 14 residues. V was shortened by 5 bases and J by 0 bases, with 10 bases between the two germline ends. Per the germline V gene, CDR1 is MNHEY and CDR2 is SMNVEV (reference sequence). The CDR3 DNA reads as TGTGCCAGCAGTCCAGGGTACATGAACACTGAAGCTTTCTTT. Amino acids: CASSPGYMNTEAFF.

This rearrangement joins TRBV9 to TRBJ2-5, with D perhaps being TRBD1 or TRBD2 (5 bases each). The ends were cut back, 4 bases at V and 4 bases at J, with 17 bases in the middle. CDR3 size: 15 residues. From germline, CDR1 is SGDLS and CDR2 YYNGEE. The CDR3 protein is CASSPYGTVRETQYF. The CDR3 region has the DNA TGTGCCAGCAGCCCTTATGGGACGGTCAGAGAGACCCAGTACTTC.

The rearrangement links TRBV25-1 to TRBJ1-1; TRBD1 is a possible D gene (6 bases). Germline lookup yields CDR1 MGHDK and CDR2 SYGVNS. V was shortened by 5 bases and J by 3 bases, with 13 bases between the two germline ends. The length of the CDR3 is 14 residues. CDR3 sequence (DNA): TGTGCCAGCAGTCAGGGGCTGGGGGACACTGAAGCTTTCTTT. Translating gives CASSQGLGDTEAFF.

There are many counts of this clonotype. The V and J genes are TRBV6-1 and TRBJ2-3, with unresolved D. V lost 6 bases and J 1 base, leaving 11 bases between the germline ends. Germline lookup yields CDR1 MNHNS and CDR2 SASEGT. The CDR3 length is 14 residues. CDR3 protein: CASSPPAGTDTQYF. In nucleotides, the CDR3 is TGTGCCAGCAGCCCCCCGGCTGGCACAGATACGCAGTATTTT.

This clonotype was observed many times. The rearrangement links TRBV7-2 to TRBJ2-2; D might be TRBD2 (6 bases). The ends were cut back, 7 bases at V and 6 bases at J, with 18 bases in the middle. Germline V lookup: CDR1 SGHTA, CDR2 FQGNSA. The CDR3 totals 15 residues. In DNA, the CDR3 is TGTGCCAGCACCCTCGGGGACTTCTCCCCCGGGGAGCTGTTTTTT. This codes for CASTLGDFSPGELFF.

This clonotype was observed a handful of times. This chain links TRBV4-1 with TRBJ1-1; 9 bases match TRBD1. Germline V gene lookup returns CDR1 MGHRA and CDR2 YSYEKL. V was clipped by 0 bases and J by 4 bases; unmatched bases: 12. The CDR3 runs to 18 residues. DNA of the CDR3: TGCGCCAGCAGCCAAGATGTTACAGGGGGCCAGGATCTCACTGAAGCTTTCTTT. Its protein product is CASSQDVTGGQDLTEAFF.

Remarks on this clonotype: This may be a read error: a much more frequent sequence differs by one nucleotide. The CDR3 here is CASSSFPGDNQPQHF. CDR3 in DNA: TGTGCCAGCAGCTCATTTCCGGGGGATAATCAGCCCCAGCATTTT. The rearrangement joins TRBV7-6 to TRBJ1-5; TRBD1 might be the D (5 bases). V was shortened by 4 bases and J by 4 bases, with 14 bases between the two germline ends. The CDR3 has 15 amino acids. Germline lookup yields CDR1 SGHVS and CDR2 FNYEAQ.

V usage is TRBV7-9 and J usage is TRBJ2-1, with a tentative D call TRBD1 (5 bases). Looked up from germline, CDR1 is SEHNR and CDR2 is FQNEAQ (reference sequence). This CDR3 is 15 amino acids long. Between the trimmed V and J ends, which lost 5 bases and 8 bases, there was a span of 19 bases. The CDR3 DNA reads TGTGCCAGCAGCGCGCCAGGGCAAACCGCGGATGAGCAGTTCTTC. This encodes CASSAPGQTADEQFF.

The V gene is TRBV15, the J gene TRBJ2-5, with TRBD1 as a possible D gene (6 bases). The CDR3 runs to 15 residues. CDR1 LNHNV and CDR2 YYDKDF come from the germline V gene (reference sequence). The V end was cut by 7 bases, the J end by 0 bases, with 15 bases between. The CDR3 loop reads CATNWGQTYQETQYF. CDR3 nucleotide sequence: TGTGCCACCAACTGGGGACAAACATACCAAGAGACCCAGTACTTC.

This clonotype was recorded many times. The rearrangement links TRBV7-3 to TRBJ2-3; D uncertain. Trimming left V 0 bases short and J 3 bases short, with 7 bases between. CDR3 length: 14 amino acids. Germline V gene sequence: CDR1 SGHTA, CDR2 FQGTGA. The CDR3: CASSLTRHTDTQYF. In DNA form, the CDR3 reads TGTGCCAGCAGCTTAACGAGACATACAGATACGCAGTATTTT.